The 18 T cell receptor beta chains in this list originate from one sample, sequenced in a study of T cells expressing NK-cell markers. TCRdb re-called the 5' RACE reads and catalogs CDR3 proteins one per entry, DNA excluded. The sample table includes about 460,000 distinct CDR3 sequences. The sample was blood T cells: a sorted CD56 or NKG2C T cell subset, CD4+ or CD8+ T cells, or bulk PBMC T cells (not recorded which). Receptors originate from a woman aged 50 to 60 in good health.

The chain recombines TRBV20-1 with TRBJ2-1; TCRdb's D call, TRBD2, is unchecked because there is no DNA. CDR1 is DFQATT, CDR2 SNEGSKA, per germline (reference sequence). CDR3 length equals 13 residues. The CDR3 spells CSAPLAGSHEQFF.

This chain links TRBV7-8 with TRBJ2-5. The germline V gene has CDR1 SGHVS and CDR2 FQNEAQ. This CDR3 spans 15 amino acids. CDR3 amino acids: CASSFLKSAQETQYF.

The CDR3 region is CASSTETGTGVRGAFF. The chain combines TRBV5-1 with TRBJ1-1; with no DNA, the TCRdb D assignment of TRBD1 cannot be verified. The CDR3 consists of 16 residues. CDR1 and CDR2 from the germline V gene are SGHRS and YFSETQ.

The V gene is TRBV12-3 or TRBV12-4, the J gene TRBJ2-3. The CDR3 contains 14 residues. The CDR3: CATTVSQPTDTQYF.

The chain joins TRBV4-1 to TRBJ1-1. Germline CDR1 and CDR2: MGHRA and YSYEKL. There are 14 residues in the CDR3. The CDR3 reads CASSLNVGSSEAFF.

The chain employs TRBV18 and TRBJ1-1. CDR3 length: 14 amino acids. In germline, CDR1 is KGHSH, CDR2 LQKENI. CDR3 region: CASSPDGASTEAFF.

Here the CDR3 reads CATSDPNREQFF. This chain joins TRBV24-1 and TRBJ2-1. The CDR3 spans 12 residues. Germline loops: CDR1 KGHDR, CDR2 SFDVKD.

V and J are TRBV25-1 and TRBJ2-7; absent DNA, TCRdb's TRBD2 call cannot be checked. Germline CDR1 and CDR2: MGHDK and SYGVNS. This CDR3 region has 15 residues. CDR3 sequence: CASSGAKEVSYEQYF.

The CDR3 spells CASSKEVPSPLHF. The chain recombines TRBV2 with TRBJ1-6. This CDR3 is built from 13 residues. Germline V CDR1 and CDR2: SNHLY, FYNNEI. Full variable domain (remainder filled in from reference TRBV2 and TRBJ1-6): EPEVTQTPSHQVTQMGQEVILRCVPISNHLYFYWYRQILGQKVEFLVSFYNNEISEKSEIFDDQFSVERPDGSNFTLKIRSTKLEDSAMYFCASSKEVPSPLHFGNGTRLTVT.

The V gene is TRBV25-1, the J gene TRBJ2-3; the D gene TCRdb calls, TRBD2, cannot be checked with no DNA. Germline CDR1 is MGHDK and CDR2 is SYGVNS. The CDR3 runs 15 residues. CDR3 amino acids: CASRATSGRTDTQYF.

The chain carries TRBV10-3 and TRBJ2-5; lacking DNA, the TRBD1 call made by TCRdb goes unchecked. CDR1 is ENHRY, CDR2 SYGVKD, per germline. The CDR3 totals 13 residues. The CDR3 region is CAIMVGQGETQYF.

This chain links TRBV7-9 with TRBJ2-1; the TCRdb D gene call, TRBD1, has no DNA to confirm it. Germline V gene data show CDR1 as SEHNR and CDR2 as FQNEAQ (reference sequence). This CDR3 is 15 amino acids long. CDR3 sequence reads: CASSQLRGPYNEQFF.

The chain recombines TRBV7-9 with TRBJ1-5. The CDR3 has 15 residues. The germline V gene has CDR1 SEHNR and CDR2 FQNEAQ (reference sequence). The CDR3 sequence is CASSRDLPSNQPQHF.

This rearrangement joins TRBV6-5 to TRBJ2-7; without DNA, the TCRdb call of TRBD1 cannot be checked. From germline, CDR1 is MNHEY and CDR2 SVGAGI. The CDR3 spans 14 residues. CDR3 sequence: CASSYAPRIGEQYF.

CDR3 in amino acids: CASSYSGGFSSYEQYF. The V gene is TRBV6-5, the J gene TRBJ2-7; lacking DNA, the TRBD1 call made by TCRdb goes unchecked. Looked up from germline, CDR1 is MNHEY and CDR2 is SVGAGI. This CDR3 is 16 amino acids long.

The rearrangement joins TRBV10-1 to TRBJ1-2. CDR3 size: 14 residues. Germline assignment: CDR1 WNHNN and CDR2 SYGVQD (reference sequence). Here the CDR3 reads CASSENGRNYGYTF.

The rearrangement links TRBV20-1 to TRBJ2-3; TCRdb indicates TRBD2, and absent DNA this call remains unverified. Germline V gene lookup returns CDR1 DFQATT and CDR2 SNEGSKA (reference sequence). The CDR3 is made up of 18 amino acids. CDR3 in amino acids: CSASPRLAGVGGADTQYF.

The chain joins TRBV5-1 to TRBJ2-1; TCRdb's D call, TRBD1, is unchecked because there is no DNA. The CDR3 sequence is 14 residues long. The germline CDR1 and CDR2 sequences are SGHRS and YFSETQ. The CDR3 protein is CASSSGDSYNEQFF.